These 16 T cell receptor beta chains were sequenced from one sample in a study of technical replicates of blood from several donors. Sequenced by immunoSEQ multiplex PCR; TCRdb stores in-frame clones only, minus some. The table includes about 70,000 clones, approximately 93% detected once. The specimen was T cells isolated from PBMCs. The receptors derive from a human donor in good health.

V is TRBV11-1 and J is TRBJ2-2, with 12 positions matching TRBD2. V trimming: 6 bases; J trimming: 5 bases; junction bases outside the gene matches: 1. The CDR3 runs 14 residues. Germline values: CDR1 SGHAT, CDR2 FQDESV (reference sequence). Here the CDR3 DNA reads TGTGCCAGCAGACTAGCGGGAGGTACCGGGGAGCTGTTTTTT. Protein: CASRLAGGTGELFF.

J is TRBJ2-2 and V is TRBV18, with D tentatively TRBD1 (5 bases). V lost 3 bases and J 1 base, leaving 15 bases between the germline ends. The CDR3 runs 17 residues. Looked up from germline, CDR1 is KGHSH and CDR2 is LQKENI. This CDR3 reads CASSPGIQTVNTGELFF. The CDR3 region has the DNA TGTGCCAGCTCACCGGGTATCCAGACAGTGAACACCGGGGAGCTGTTTTTT.

The chain is built from TRBV7-8 and TRBJ1-1; 7 bases line up with TRBD1. The CDR3 runs 14 residues. V dropped 4 bases and J dropped 4; count of bases not matched to a gene: 6. The germline V gene encodes CDR1 SGHVS and CDR2 FQNEAQ. CDR3 DNA sequence: TGTGCCAGCAGCTCGACAGGGTTAGGCACTGAAGCTTTCTTT. This sequence encodes CASSSTGLGTEAFF.

This rearrangement joins TRBV27 to TRBJ1-5, with a tentative D call TRBD1 (5 bases). Trimming shortened V by 3 bases and J by 3 bases, and 9 bases separated the two germline ends. Germline V gives CDR1 MNHEY, CDR2 SMNVEV (reference sequence). The CDR3 is 14 residues long. The CDR3 DNA reads as TGTGCCAGCAGTTTGAGGGACTACAATCAGCCCCAGCATTTT. It translates to CASSLRDYNQPQHF.

V gene TRBV28 combines with J gene TRBJ1-5, with D possibly being TRBD1 (5 bases). Germline V gene data show CDR1 as MDHEN and CDR2 as SYDVKM. Trimming took 2 bases from V and 0 from J, leaving 17 bases between them. The CDR3 runs 18 residues. The CDR3 region is CASSLGESWGSSNQPQHF. Written as DNA, the CDR3 is TGTGCCAGCAGTTTAGGGGAAAGCTGGGGCAGTAGCAATCAGCCCCAGCATTTT.

This clone showed up just once. This chain connects TRBV5-1 to TRBJ2-3; 8 bases are a match to TRBD2. V lost 4 bases, J lost 1 base, and 8 bases stayed unmatched. Germline lookup yields CDR1 SGHRS and CDR2 YFSETQ. There are 16 residues in the CDR3. The CDR3 sequence: CASSPEMREGTDTQYF. The DNA for the CDR3 is TGCGCCAGCAGCCCCGAGATGCGGGAGGGCACAGATACGCAGTATTTT.

The gene calls are TRBV7-6 and TRBJ1-2; 7 positions match TRBD1. CDR1 and CDR2 from the germline V gene are SGHVS and FNYEAQ. J gave up 6 bases and V 5 bases, and 9 bases lay outside the gene matches. CDR3 size: 14 residues. In DNA, the CDR3 is TGTGCCAGCAGCCCTGCTCGAGGGGGCAATGGCTACACCTTC. It codes for CASSPARGGNGYTF.

The chain employs TRBV21-1 and TRBJ2-7; TRBD2, the table's D call, lacks a check against the DNA. TRBV21-1 is described as a pseudogene. The CDR3 is 14 amino acids. CDR3: CASSKSERANEEYF. In DNA form, the CDR3 reads TGTGCCAGCAGCAAATCAGAGAGGGCGAATGAGGAGTACTTC.

The J gene is TRBJ2-3, the V gene TRBV5-1; 13 bases map to TRBD2. V trimming: 4 bases; J trimming: 2 bases; junction bases outside the gene matches: 4. The CDR3 totals 16 residues. In germline, CDR1 is SGHRS, CDR2 YFSETQ. The CDR3 bases are TGCGCCAGCAGCCAGGGACTAGCGGGATTCACAGATACGCAGTATTTT. Translation: CASSQGLAGFTDTQYF. The whole variable domain, filled in from reference TRBV5-1 and TRBJ2-3, reads KAGVTQTPRYLIKTRGQQVTLSCSPISGHRSVSWYQQTPGQGLQFLFEYFSETQRNKGNFPGRFSGRQFSNSRSEMNVSTLELGDSALYLCASSQGLAGFTDTQYFGPGTRLTVL.

The rearrangement joins TRBV28 to TRBJ2-7; 9 nucleotides match TRBD2. Germline values: CDR1 MDHEN, CDR2 SYDVKM. There are 16 residues in the CDR3. V trimming: 5 bases; J trimming: 7 bases; junction bases outside the gene matches: 15. CDR3 in amino acids: CASSPPTGGRAGEQYF. In DNA, the CDR3 is TGTGCCAGCAGTCCACCCACCGGCGGGAGGGCCGGTGAGCAGTACTTC.

The rearrangement links TRBV13 to TRBJ1-1; D is ambiguous. Trimming shortened V by 5 bases and J by 0 bases, and 7 bases separated the two germline ends. Germline V lookup: CDR1 PRHDT, CDR2 FYEKMQ (reference sequence). This CDR3 spans 13 amino acids. The CDR3 loop reads CASSIGVNTEAFF. DNA for the CDR3: TGTGCCAGCAGCATCGGTGTGAACACTGAAGCTTTCTTT.

This chain joins TRBV6-6 and TRBJ2-1; possibly TRBD2 for D (6 bases). Germline CDR1 MNHNY, CDR2 SVGAGI (reference sequence). This CDR3 is built from 15 residues. Trimming pared 3 bases from V and 5 bases from J, leaving 14 bases between. CDR3 sequence: CASSYGMGLNNEQFF. As DNA, the CDR3 is TGTGCCAGCAGTTATGGAATGGGACTTAACAATGAGCAGTTCTTC.

The chain employs TRBV7-9 and TRBJ1-2; 7 bases map to TRBD1. This CDR3 has 12 residues. CDR1 SEHNR and CDR2 FQNEAQ come from the germline V gene (reference sequence). Losses at the gene ends were 5 bases for V and 8 bases for J; bases not matched to a gene: 5. The CDR3 nucleotides read TGTGCCAGCAGCGAACAGGGGAAAGGCTACACCTTC. Its translation: CASSEQGKGYTF. Combining the CDR3 with reference TRBV7-9 and TRBJ1-2 gives the whole variable domain DTGVSQNPRHKITKRGQNVTFRCDPISEHNRLYWYRQTLGQGPEFLTYFQNEAQLEKSRLLSDRFSAERPKGSFSTLEIQRTEQGDSAMYLCASSEQGKGYTFGSGTRLTVV.

CDR3 amino acids: CASSDPGTSGNTDTQYF. CDR3 in DNA: TGCGCCAGCAGTGACCCCGGGACTAGCGGGAATACAGATACGCAGTATTTT. The chain uses TRBV10-1 and TRBJ2-3, with TRBD2 identical over 13 bases. The V and J ends lost 3 bases and 3 bases, in that order; junction bases with no gene match: 6. CDR1 WNHNN and CDR2 SYGVQD come from the germline V gene (reference sequence). The CDR3 totals 17 residues.

V and J are TRBV10-3 and TRBJ2-1; 8 bases line up with TRBD2. CDR1 and CDR2 from the germline V gene are ENHRY and SYGVKD. V was pared by 6 bases and J by 1 base, with 2 bases of the junction left unmatched. This CDR3 is 14 amino acids long. The CDR3 region is CAIRSGGSYNEQFF. For the CDR3, the DNA is TGTGCCATCAGATCGGGAGGGTCCTACAATGAGCAGTTCTTC.

The CDR3 loop is CASISSGTVNEQFF. CDR3 DNA sequence: TGTGCCAGTATTTCTAGCGGTACCGTGAATGAGCAGTTCTTC. The rearrangement uses TRBV19 and TRBJ2-1; 7 bases map to TRBD2. In germline, CDR1 is LNHDA, CDR2 SQIVND (reference sequence). There are 14 residues in the CDR3. J lost 7 bases, V lost 7 bases, and 10 bases had no gene match. Filled out from reference TRBV19 and TRBJ2-1, the complete variable domain reads DGGITQSPKYLFRKEGQNVTLSCEQNLNHDAMYWYRQDPGQGLRLIYYSQIVNDFQKGDIAEGYSVSREKKESFPLTVTSAQKNPTAFYLCASISSGTVNEQFFGPGTRLTVL.